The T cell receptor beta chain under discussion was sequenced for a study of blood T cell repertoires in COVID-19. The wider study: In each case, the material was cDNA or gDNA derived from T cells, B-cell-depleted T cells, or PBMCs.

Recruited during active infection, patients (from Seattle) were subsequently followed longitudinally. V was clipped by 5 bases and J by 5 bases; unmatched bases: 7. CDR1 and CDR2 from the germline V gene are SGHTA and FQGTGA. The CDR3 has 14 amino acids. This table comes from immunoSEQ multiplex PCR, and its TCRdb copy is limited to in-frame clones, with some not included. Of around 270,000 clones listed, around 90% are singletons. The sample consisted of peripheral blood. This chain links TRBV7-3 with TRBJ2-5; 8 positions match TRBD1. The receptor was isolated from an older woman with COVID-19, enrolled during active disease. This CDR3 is CASSPTGVRETQYF. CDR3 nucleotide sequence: TGTGCCAGCAGCCCGACAGGGGTTCGGGAGACCCAGTACTTC.